A selection of T cell receptor beta chains follows, all from one sample in a study of persistence of HIV-infected CD4 T cells. Method: immunoSEQ multiplex PCR; TCRdb's copy keeps in-frame clones and lacks some. The table records over 25,000 clones, roughly 86% of them present only once. No antigens are known for them. The starting material was CD4+ T cells sorted from PBMCs after roughly 18-hour stimulation, obtained from a patient who received antiretroviral therapy. The receptors were gathered from an adult man with HIV who was CMV-seropositive. CDR3s include the opening cysteine and the closing phenylalanine or tryptophan. A D gene is named only where the DNA matches it firmly. Where a row states a size, it is once, few, many or the class of an expanded clone; other rows omit it.

size	V	D	J	DNA	CDR3
-	TRBV7-2	-	TRBJ1-2	TGTGCCAGCAGCTTGAGGGGCAAGGGATATGGCTACACCTTC	CASSLRGKGYGYTF
few	TRBV7-3	TRBD1	TRBJ2-1	TGTGCCAGCAGCTTAAACCTCCAGGGGGCGTATGAGCAGTTCTTC	CASSLNLQGAYEQFF
once	TRBV3-1/TRBV3-2	-	TRBJ2-3	TGTGCCAGCAGCCGTCTGGGGGGCCACACAGATACGCAGTATTTT	CASSRLGGHTDTQYF
few	TRBV10-3	-	TRBJ1-1	TGTGCCATCGGTCCAGGGATAGGCACTGAAGCTTTCTTT	CAIGPGIGTEAFF
-	TRBV19	TRBD1	TRBJ1-5	TGTGCCAGTAGTATCGGGGGGACAGCCAATCAGCCCCAGCATTTT	CASSIGGTANQPQHF
once	TRBV6-5	TRBD1	TRBJ1-3	TGTGCCAGCAGTTCCCGGGACAGGGGATTAGGAAACACCATATATTTT	CASSSRDRGLGNTIYF
-	TRBV7-3	TRBD2	TRBJ2-5	TGTGCCAGCGGCTTAGCGGGGCGGGAGACCCAGTACTTC	CASGLAGRETQYF
-	TRBV27	TRBD1	TRBJ1-5	TGTGCCAGCAGTTCCATCGGACAGGGCGCGTATCAGCCCCAGCATTTT	CASSSIGQGAYQPQHF
-	TRBV6-1	-	TRBJ1-5	TGTGCCAGCAGAGAAACGGGACCCCAGCCCCAGCATTTT	CASRETGPQPQHF
-	TRBV6-5	TRBD1	TRBJ1-4	TGTGCCAGCAGTACCGGACAGGTTCAAAATGAAAAACTGTTTTTT	CASSTGQVQNEKLFF
-	TRBV5-1	-	TRBJ2-7	TGCGCCAGCAGCTTGGAATCTACAGGGTTATCCGAGCAGTACTTC	CASSLESTGLSEQYF
-	TRBV7-2	-	TRBJ1-5	TGTGCCAGCAGCTTAAGAGCCAATCAGCCCCAGCATTTT	CASSLRANQPQHF
-	TRBV5-1	TRBD2	TRBJ2-7	TGCGCCAGCAGCCGCGGGACTAGCGGGGGCCAGTACGAGCAGTACTTC	CASSRGTSGGQYEQYF
-	TRBV5-5	-	TRBJ1-2	TGTGCCAGCAGCCCCCGCGCGGGCAATAACTATGGCTACACCTTC	CASSPRAGNNYGYTF
-	TRBV6-1	-	TRBJ1-1	TGTGCCAGCAGTGAAGCGGGGGGAGCTTTCTTT	CASSEAGGAFF
-	TRBV15	-	TRBJ1-5	TGTGCCACCAGCAGAACGAACTCCGATCAGCCCCAGCATTTT	CATSRTNSDQPQHF
-	TRBV5-1	TRBD1	TRBJ2-2	TGCGCCAGCAGCCTGACAGGGTTCCGTACCGGGGAGCTGTTTTTT	CASSLTGFRTGELFF
-	TRBV4-2	TRBD2	TRBJ2-2	TGTGCCAGCAGCCAAGTGAGTCTAGCGGGAACCGGGGAGCTGTTTTTT	CASSQVSLAGTGELFF
-	TRBV4-1	-	TRBJ2-3	TGCGCCAGCAGCCAAGATTTGCGGGGCCCCGGGGCAGATACGCAGTATTTT	CASSQDLRGPGADTQYF
-	TRBV15	-	TRBJ2-6	TGTGCCACCAGCAGAGAGGTTTCAGGGTGGAACCTCTCTGGGGCCAACGTCCTGACTTTC	CATSREVSGWNLSGANVLTF
-	TRBV2	TRBD2	TRBJ2-7	TGTGCCAGCAGTGGGAAGCGGGGGACGGGGGAGCAGTACTTC	CASSGKRGTGEQYF
-	TRBV19	-	TRBJ2-1	TGTGCCAGTAGTACTCCACGGACCTACAATGAGCAGTTCTTC	CASSTPRTYNEQFF
-	TRBV25-1	TRBD1	TRBJ2-5	TGTGCCAGCAGTGAGCCCAGGGGGCGAGGAGAGACCCAGTACTTC	CASSEPRGRGETQYF
once	TRBV28	-	TRBJ2-1	TGTGCCAGCAGTTTAGGGGGCGGAGTCAATGAGCAGTTCTTC	CASSLGGGVNEQFF
-	TRBV5-1	TRBD2	TRBJ2-1	TGCGCCAGCAGCCCCAGGGGACTAGCGGGGGGGTTAGGGTCCAATGAGCAGTTCTTC	CASSPRGLAGGLGSNEQFF
once	TRBV10-1	-	TRBJ2-7	TGCGCCAGCAGTGTTCCTTCCGGGACACAAACCTACGAGCAGTACTTC	CASSVPSGTQTYEQYF
-	TRBV4-1	-	TRBJ2-2	TGCGCCAGCAGCCAAGAGCCCGGGCCGAACACCGGGGAGCTGTTTTTT	CASSQEPGPNTGELFF
-	TRBV7-9	-	TRBJ2-5	TGTGCCAGCAGCTTAGGGACCGCCGCCCAAGAGACCCAGTACTTC	CASSLGTAAQETQYF
-	TRBV19	-	TRBJ1-1	TGTGCCAGTAGTATAGACCGAGGTGCGCGGTTTAGGACTGAAGCTTTCTTT	CASSIDRGARFRTEAFF
-	TRBV28	TRBD2	TRBJ2-3	TGTGCCAGCAGTCTAGCGGGGGGGCTGGTAGATACGCAGTATTTT	CASSLAGGLVDTQYF
-	TRBV11-1	-	TRBJ1-1	TGTGCCAGCAGCTCATTCAGTCAGGTTGGTGAAGCTTTCTTT	CASSSFSQVGEAFF
-	TRBV2	TRBD2	TRBJ2-7	TGTGCCAGCAAAGCGGGGACTTCGTACGAGCAGTACTTC	CASKAGTSYEQYF
-	TRBV29-1	TRBD1	TRBJ1-2	TGCAGCGCCATCGACAGGGGTGGATATGGCTACACCTTC	CSAIDRGGYGYTF